What follows describes a single T cell receptor (beta chain). Patients from Seattle were sampled longitudinally, starting during active infection. Original processing methods: Researchers report that nucleated cell counts were estimated from reference gene primer amplification. Using immunoSEQ multiplex PCR, the repertoire was profiled, and TCRdb retains in-frame clones only, with some absent. That table gives V, J and clone size, and the DNA gave D and trimming. The table includes 200,000 to 300,000 clones, 75% to 95% detected once. CDR1 KGHDR and CDR2 SFDVKD come from the germline V gene. The V gene end was trimmed by 5 bases and the J gene end by 4 bases; junction bases not matched to a gene: 12. The CDR3 covers 19 residues. This entry comes from a study of blood T cell repertoires in COVID-19. The wider study: Spain, Italy and the United States supplied samples that represented acute and convalescent COVID-19. PBMCs, B-cell-depleted T cells, or T cells provided the cDNA or gDNA that made up the material.

The TCR originated in a person under 30 with COVID-19, enrolled during active disease. Sequencing was carried out using peripheral blood. V gene TRBV24-1 combines with J gene TRBJ2-1; the match to TRBD2 covers 14 bases. The CDR3 sequence is CATSGGTSGSKRNYNEQFF. The DNA of the CDR3 is TGTGCCACCAGTGGTGGGACTAGCGGGAGTAAACGAAATTACAATGAGCAGTTCTTC.